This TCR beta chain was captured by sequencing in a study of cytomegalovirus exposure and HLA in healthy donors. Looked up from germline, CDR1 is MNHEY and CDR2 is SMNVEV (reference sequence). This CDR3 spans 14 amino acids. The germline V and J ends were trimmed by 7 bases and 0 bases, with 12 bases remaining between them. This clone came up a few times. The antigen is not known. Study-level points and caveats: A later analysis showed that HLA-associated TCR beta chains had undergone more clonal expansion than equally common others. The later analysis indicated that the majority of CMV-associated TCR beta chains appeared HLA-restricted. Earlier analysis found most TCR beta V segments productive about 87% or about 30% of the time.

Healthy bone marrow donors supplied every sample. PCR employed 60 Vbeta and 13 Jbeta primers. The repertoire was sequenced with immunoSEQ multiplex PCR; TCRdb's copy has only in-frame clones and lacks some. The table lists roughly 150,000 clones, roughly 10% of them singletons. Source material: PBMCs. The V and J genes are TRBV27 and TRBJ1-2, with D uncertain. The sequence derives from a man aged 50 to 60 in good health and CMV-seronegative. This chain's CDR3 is CASTPAGANYGYTF. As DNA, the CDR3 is TGTGCCAGCACCCCAGCGGGTGCTAACTATGGCTACACCTTC.